This T cell receptor (beta chain) is drawn from a study of Graves' ophthalmopathy and Graves' hyperthyroidism. Researchers took RNA transcripts and amplified TCR beta CDR3 regions from them. First-round RT-PCR relied on HTBI primers, and a second-round multiplex PCR came next. MiXCR, applied by TCRdb to the multiplex PCR reads, yields one record per CDR3 protein. The sample shows about 480,000 distinct CDR3 sequences, 13% to 15% of them seen only once. The starting material, 10 ml of fresh peripheral blood, provided the PBMCs. CDR3 length: 11 residues. V lost 5 bases and J lost 9, with 10 bases in between. Germline CDR1 reads MNHEY; CDR2 reads SVGEGT. General study findings and limits: The majority of expanded thyroid clonotypes above 0.001 frequency also occurred in blood.

This clonotype has a count of ten or more. Its antigen is unknown. The sequenced sample consisted of blood. This sequence joins TRBV6-2 or TRBV6-3 and TRBJ1-2; D perhaps matches TRBD1 (5 bases). The clonotype comes from a woman under 40 with Graves' ophthalmopathy. CDR3 region: CASSTGWSYTF. The CDR3 DNA follows: TGTGCCAGCAGTACAGGTTGGAGCTACACCTTC.